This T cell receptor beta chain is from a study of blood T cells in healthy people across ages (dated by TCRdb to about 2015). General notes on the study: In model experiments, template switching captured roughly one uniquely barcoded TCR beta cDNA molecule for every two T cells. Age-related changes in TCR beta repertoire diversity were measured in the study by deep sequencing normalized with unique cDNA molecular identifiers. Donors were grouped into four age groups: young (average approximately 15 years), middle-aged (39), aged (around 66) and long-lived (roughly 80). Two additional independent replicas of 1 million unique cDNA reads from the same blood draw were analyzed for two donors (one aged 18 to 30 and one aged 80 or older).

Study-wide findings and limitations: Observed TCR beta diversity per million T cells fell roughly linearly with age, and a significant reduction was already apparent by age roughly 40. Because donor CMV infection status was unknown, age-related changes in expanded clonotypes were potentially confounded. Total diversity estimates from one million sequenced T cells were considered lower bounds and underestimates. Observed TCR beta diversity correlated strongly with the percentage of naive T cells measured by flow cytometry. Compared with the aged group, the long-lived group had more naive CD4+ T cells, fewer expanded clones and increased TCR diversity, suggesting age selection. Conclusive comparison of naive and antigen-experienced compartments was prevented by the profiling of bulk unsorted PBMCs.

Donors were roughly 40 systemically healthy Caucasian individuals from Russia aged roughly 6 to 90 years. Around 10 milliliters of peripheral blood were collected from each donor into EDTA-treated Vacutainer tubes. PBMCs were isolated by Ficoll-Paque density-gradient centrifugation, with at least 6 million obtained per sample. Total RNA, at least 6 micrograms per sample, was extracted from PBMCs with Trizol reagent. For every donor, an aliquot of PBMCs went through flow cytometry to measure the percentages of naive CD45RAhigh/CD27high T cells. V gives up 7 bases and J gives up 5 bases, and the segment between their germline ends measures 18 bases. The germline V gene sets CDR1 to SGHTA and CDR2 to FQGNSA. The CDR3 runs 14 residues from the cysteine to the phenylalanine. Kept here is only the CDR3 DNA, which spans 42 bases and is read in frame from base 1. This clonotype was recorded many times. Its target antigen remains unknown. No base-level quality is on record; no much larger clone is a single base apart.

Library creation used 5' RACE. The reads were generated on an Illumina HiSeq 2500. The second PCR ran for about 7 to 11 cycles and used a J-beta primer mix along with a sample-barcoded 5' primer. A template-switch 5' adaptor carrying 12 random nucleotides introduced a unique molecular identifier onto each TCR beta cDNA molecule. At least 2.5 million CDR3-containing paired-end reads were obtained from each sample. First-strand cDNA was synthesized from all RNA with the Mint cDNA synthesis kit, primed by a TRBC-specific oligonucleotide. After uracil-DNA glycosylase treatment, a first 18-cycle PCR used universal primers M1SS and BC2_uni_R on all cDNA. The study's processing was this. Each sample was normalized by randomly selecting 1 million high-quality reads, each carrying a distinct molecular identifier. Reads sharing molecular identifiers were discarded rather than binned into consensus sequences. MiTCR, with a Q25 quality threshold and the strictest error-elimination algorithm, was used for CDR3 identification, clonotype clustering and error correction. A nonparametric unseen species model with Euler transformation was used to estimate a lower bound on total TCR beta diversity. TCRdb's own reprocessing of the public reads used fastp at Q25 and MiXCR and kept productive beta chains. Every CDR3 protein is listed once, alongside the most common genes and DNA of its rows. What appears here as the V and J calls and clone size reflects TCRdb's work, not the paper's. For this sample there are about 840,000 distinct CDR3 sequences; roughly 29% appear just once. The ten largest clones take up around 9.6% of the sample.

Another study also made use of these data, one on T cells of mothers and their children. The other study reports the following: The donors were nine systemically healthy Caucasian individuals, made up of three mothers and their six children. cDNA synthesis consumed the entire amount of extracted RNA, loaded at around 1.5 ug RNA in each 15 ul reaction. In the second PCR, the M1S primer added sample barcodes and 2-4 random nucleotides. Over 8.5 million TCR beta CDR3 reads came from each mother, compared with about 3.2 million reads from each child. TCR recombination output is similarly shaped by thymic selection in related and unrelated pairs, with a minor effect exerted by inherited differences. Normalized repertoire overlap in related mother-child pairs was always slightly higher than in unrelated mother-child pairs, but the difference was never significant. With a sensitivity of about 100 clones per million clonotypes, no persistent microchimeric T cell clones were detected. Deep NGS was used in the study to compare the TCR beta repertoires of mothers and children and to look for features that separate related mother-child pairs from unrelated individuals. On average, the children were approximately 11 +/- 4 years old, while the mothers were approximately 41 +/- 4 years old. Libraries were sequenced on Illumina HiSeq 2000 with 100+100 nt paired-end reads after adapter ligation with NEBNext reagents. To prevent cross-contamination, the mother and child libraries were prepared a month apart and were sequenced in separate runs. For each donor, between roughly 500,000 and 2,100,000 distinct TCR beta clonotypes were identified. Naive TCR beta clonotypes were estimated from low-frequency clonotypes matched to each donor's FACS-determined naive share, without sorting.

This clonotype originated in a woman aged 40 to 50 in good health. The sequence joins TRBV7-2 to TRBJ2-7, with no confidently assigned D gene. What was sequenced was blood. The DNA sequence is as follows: TGTGCCAGCAATACTCCGCTTGAGGTTAACGAGCAGTACTTC. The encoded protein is CASNTPLEVNEQYF.